What follows are 18 T cell receptor beta chains derived from one specimen sequenced in a study of beta chain features in type 1 diabetes. What was sequenced were expressed TCRB transcripts, since all of the isolated RNA had been reverse transcribed. Sequencing used immunoSEQ multiplex PCR; TCRdb keeps in-frame clones, though not all of them. The repertoire holds approximately 140,000 clones, with 9.7% as singletons. The sequenced sample was central memory CD4+ T cells from blood. The receptors here all came from a woman in her thirties or forties in good health.

This rearrangement joins TRBV6-5 to TRBJ1-2; TRBD1 is a possible D gene (6 bases). CDR1 is MNHEY, CDR2 SVGAGI, per germline. The CDR3 loop spans 14 amino acids. V shed 0 bases and J shed 9 bases, with 14 bases lying between them. CDR3 protein: CASSYSGHAGRYTF. The CDR3 nucleotides are TGTGCCAGCAGTTACTCGGGACATGCCGGGCGCTACACCTTC.

This clone was observed at least ten times. V gene TRBV15 combines with J gene TRBJ2-7, with a possible D match to TRBD1 (6 bases). There are 15 residues in the CDR3. V gave up 3 bases and J gave up 3 bases, with 15 bases separating them. Germline values: CDR1 LNHNV, CDR2 YYDKDF (reference sequence). CDR3 sequence (DNA): TGTGCCACCAGCAGCGCGTCAACAGGGAGCTACGAGCAGTACTTC. This codes for CATSSASTGSYEQYF. Filled out from reference TRBV15 and TRBJ2-7, the complete variable domain reads DAMVIQNPRYQVTQFGKPVTLSCSQTLNHNVMYWYQQKSSQAPKLLFHYYDKDFNNEADTPDNFQSRRPNTSFCFLDIRSPGLGDTAMYLCATSSASTGSYEQYFGPGTRLTVT.

The CDR3 DNA reads TGCGCCAGCAGCCCAACGTGGGGGGGCAGCATGAACACTGAAGCTTTCTTT. Translated, it gives CASSPTWGGSMNTEAFF. The rearrangement joins TRBV5-1 to TRBJ1-1; maybe TRBD1 (6 bases). This CDR3 spans 17 amino acids. Per germline, CDR1 SGHRS and CDR2 YFSETQ. V was pared by 4 bases and J by 0 bases, with 19 bases between.

This chain links TRBV2 with TRBJ2-5, with 8 nucleotides matching TRBD2. CDR3 length: 15 residues. V dropped 7 bases and J dropped 0; count of bases not matched to a gene: 7. In germline, CDR1 is SNHLY, CDR2 FYNNEI. The CDR3 region is CASTPRRGDQETQYF. The CDR3 nucleotides are TGTGCCAGCACCCCGAGGCGGGGGGACCAAGAGACCCAGTACTTC.

The gene calls are TRBV4-2 and TRBJ2-5; 8 nucleotides align to TRBD2. The V gene's germline CDR1 is LGHNA and CDR2 YNFKEQ. With V trimmed by 0 bases and J by 1 base, 7 bases remained unmatched. The CDR3 has 17 residues. In DNA form, the CDR3 reads TGTGCCAGCAGCCAAGATACGCGCGGGGGGCTCCAAGAGACCCAGTACTTC. Translated, it gives CASSQDTRGGLQETQYF.

This chain's CDR3 is CASSLLATYNEQFF. CDR3 nucleotide sequence: TGTGCCAGCAGCTTACTAGCGACCTACAATGAGCAGTTCTTC. The chain employs TRBV7-9 and TRBJ2-1; tentatively, D is TRBD2 (6 bases). Germline CDR1 SEHNR, CDR2 FQNEAQ (reference sequence). Deletions cut 2 bases from V and 2 bases from J, with 7 bases between. The CDR3 length is 14 residues.

In this sample, this clone turned up many times. The J gene is TRBJ1-5, the V gene TRBV11-1; unclear D gene. The V gene lost 10 bases and the J gene lost 9 bases, with 7 bases spanning the gap. This CDR3 comprises 9 residues. Germline V lookup: CDR1 SGHAT, CDR2 FQDESV (reference sequence). The CDR3 DNA reads as TGTGCCAACCCCGGGCCCCAGCATTTT. Its protein product is CANPGPQHF.

This clone was detected only a few times. V usage is TRBV5-1 and J usage is TRBJ2-1, with 10 bases identical to TRBD1. Trimming at V came to 5 bases and at J to 4 bases, leaving 3 bases not matched to a gene. Germline V gene sequence: CDR1 SGHRS, CDR2 YFSETQ. The CDR3 length is 14 residues. The DNA of the CDR3 is TGCGCCAGCAGTGGACAGGGGGATTACAATGAGCAGTTCTTC. Translating it yields CASSGQGDYNEQFF.

The chain couples TRBV6-5 to TRBJ1-1; D is uncertain. The CDR3 spans 14 residues. V was cut by 2 bases and J by 8 bases, with 15 bases left in between. Germline loops: CDR1 MNHEY, CDR2 SVGAGI. The CDR3 reads CASSYPGGGREAFF. Here the CDR3 DNA reads TGTGCCAGCAGTTACCCAGGAGGAGGAAGGGAAGCTTTCTTT.

This clone has only a few counts. This CDR3 reads CASNTGTGVTYEQYF. CDR3 DNA sequence: TGTGCCAGCAATACCGGGACAGGGGTGACCTACGAGCAGTACTTC. The V gene is TRBV27, the J gene TRBJ2-7; 10 bases fit TRBD1. Losses at the gene ends were 7 bases for V and 2 bases for J; bases not matched to a gene: 8. The CDR3 contains 15 residues. Germline V CDR1 and CDR2: MNHEY, SMNVEV (reference sequence).

A note on this clone: Sequence at one end of the junction differs from germline and may be a read error. V is TRBV29-1 and J is TRBJ1-5; the match to TRBD1 covers 8 bases. Germline V lookup: CDR1 SQVTM, CDR2 ANQGSEA. This CDR3 has 14 amino acids. Here the CDR3 reads CSVEEAGGDQPQHF. Written as DNA, the CDR3 is TGCAGCGTCGAAGAGGCAGGGGGCGATCAGCCCCAGCATTTT.

This clone was found a few times. The CDR3: CASSTDLSFEKAFF. CDR3 in DNA: TGCGCCAGCAGCACCGACTTGTCATTTGAGAAAGCTTTCTTT. The J gene is TRBJ1-1, the V gene TRBV5-1; D gene uncertain. The CDR3 is 14 amino acids. Per the germline V gene, CDR1 is SGHRS and CDR2 is YFSETQ. V lost 4 bases to trimming and J lost 9 bases, with 19 bases between them.

The rearrangement joins TRBV19 to TRBJ1-5; 8 bases are a match to TRBD1. From germline, CDR1 is LNHDA and CDR2 SQIVND (reference sequence). This CDR3 has 14 residues. V gave up 10 bases and J gave up 5 bases; unmatched junction bases: 10. CDR3 in DNA: TGTGCCACCCAGGACAGGGCGGAATATCAGCCCCAGCATTTT. Translation: CATQDRAEYQPQHF. Filled out from reference TRBV19 and TRBJ1-5, the complete variable domain reads DGGITQSPKYLFRKEGQNVTLSCEQNLNHDAMYWYRQDPGQGLRLIYYSQIVNDFQKGDIAEGYSVSREKKESFPLTVTSAQKNPTAFYLCATQDRAEYQPQHFGDGTRLSIL.

This clone turned up a few times. The chain recombines TRBV23-1 with TRBJ2-6, with 9 bases lining up with TRBD2. TRBV23-1 is marked as an open reading frame, function uncertain. The V and J ends lost 3 bases and 0 bases, in that order; junction bases with no gene match: 9. This CDR3 is built from 19 residues. The CDR3 DNA sequence: TGCGCCAGCAGTCACCAATTAGCGGGGGTTCCCTCTGGGGCCAACGTCCTGACTTTC. Translated: CASSHQLAGVPSGANVLTF.

This clone was observed a handful of times. The chain employs TRBV10-3 and TRBJ1-2; D is unclear. The CDR3 sequence is 14 residues long. V lost 5 bases and J lost 4, with 14 bases in between. Germline V gene sequence: CDR1 ENHRY, CDR2 SYGVKD. The CDR3: CAISLKVSSYGYTF. The CDR3 DNA follows: TGTGCCATCAGTCTCAAAGTCTCGAGCTATGGCTACACCTTC.

The chain recombines TRBV7-2 with TRBJ2-3; perhaps TRBD2 as D (6 bases). Trimming left V 2 bases short and J 6 bases short, with 12 bases between. This CDR3 comprises 14 residues. Germline CDR1 and CDR2: SGHTA and FQGNSA. The CDR3 DNA sequence: TGTGCCAGCAGCTTACGGCGCCGGGGGGATACGCAGTATTTT. Its translation: CASSLRRRGDTQYF.

The table lists this clone with a few counts. The chain joins TRBV19 to TRBJ2-2, with TRBD2 identical over 11 bases. Germline V gene data show CDR1 as LNHDA and CDR2 as SQIVND (reference sequence). The CDR3 has 14 residues. With 7 bases clipped from V and 6 bases from J, the junction kept 4 bases outside the gene matches. The CDR3 DNA reads TGTGCCAGTATTGGGACTAGCGGCGCCGGGGAGCTGTTTTTT. Protein sequence: CASIGTSGAGELFF.

The chain uses TRBV29-1 and TRBJ1-2; no definite D call. Between the trimmed V and J ends, which lost 2 bases and 7 bases, there was a span of 17 bases. This CDR3 has 14 residues. The germline V gene has CDR1 SQVTM and CDR2 ANQGSEA. The CDR3 loop is CSVESPVEQSGYTF. In DNA form, the CDR3 reads TGCAGCGTTGAAAGTCCCGTGGAGCAAAGTGGCTACACCTTC. The full variable domain, rest sourced from reference TRBV29-1 and TRBJ1-2, is SAVISQKPSRDICQRGTSLTIQCQVDSQVTMMFWYRQQPGQSLTLIATANQGSEATYESGFVIDKFPISRPNLTFSTLTVSNMSPEDSSIYLCSVESPVEQSGYTFGSGTRLTVV.